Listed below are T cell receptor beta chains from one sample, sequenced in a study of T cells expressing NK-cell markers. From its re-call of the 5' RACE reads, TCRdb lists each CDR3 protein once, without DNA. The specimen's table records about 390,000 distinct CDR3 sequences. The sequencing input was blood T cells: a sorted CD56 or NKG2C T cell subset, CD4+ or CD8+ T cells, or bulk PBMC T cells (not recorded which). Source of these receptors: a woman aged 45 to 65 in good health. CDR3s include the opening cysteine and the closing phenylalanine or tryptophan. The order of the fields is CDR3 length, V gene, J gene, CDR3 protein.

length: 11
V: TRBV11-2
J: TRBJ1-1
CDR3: CASSLGRGAFF

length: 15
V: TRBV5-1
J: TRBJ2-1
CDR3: CASTNTGGSFNEQFF

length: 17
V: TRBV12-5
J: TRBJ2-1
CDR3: CASAKREGIVSYNEQFF

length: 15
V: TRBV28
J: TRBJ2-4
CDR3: CASSHRTVGRDIQYF

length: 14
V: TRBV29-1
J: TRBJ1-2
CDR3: CSVEVSVSGDGYTF

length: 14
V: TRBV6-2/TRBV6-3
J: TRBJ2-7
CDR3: CASFTGTRVYEQYF

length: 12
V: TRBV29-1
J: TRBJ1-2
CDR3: CSVGNAGVGYTF

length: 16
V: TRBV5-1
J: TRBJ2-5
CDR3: CASSLAVGSGEETQYF

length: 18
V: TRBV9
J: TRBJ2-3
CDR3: CASSVPASTSQSTDTQYF

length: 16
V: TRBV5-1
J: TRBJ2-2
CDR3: CASSLLQGSNTGELFF

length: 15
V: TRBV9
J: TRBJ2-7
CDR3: CASSVGGSNTYEQYF

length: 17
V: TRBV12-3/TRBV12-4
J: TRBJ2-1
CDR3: CASSLARLAGSYNEQFF

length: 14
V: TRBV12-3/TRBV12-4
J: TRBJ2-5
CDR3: CASSDRQLQETQYF

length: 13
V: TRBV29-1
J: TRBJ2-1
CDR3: CSVYPIFDNEQFF

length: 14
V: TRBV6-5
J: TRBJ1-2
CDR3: CASSYGPGRDGYTF

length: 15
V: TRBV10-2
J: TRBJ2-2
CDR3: CASTEDLDFTGELFF

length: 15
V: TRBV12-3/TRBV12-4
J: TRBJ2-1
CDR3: CASSFSGLGTNEQFF

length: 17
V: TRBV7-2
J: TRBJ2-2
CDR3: CASSSTSGSLDTGELFF

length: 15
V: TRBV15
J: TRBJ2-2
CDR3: CATSFGLAGTGELFF

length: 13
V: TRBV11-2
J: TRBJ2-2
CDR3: CASSLSQGGELFF

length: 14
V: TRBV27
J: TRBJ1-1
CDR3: CASSWGGTRTEAFF

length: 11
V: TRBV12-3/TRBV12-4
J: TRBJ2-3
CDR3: CASRTRGTQYF

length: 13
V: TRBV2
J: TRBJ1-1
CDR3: CASSVPGYTEAFF